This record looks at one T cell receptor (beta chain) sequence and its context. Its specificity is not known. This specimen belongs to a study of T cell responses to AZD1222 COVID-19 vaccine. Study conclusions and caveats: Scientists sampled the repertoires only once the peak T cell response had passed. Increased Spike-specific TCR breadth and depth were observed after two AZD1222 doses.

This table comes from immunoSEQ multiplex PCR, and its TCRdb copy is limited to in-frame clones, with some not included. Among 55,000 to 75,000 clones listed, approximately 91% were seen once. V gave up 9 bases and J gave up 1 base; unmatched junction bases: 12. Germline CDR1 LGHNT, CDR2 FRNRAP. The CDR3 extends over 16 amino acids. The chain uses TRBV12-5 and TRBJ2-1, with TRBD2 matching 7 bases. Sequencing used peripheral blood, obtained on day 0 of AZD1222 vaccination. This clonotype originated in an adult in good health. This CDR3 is CASTSVLGGSYNEQFF. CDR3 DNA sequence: TGTGCTAGCACTAGCGTCCTGGGTGGGTCCTACAATGAGCAGTTCTTC.